Below, 14 T cell receptor beta chains from the same sample are listed, as sequenced in a study of regulatory T cells in long-lasting Graves disease. Sequencing libraries for TCR beta were prepared with iRepertoire HTBI primers and Arm-PCR of CDR3 regions. TCRdb itself ran the multiplex PCR reads through MiXCR, one entry per CDR3 protein. The table has approximately 400,000 distinct CDR3 sequences, around 21% seen once. Time point specified: persistent/refractory GD, antithyroid drugs over 5 years with positive TRAb. The TCR library was made from RNA that had been extracted from PBMCs in TRIzol. The specimen was peripheral blood mononuclear cells (PBMCs), collected when the disease was refractory, from a patient treated with antithyroid drugs. The receptors originated from a female donor with Graves disease.

This clonotype was detected many times. The V call is TRBV12-3 or TRBV12-4, the J call TRBJ2-7; D possibly corresponds to TRBD2 (7 bases). The CDR3 is 14 amino acids. V was shortened by 7 bases and J by 2 bases, with 15 bases between the two germline ends. CDR3 nucleotides: TGTGCCAGCACCCCTGGCGGGGGCGCCTACGAGCAGTACTTC. This sequence encodes CASTPGGGAYEQYF.

The chain recombines TRBV11-3 with TRBJ2-7; TRBD1 aligns across 9 bases. Germline V gene data show CDR1 as SGHNT and CDR2 as YENEEA. The CDR3 extends over 14 amino acids. V gave up 0 bases and J gave up 6 bases; unmatched junction bases: 3. The CDR3 sequence is CASSLEQGAGEQYF. In nucleotides, the CDR3 is TGTGCCAGCAGCTTAGAACAGGGGGCTGGCGAGCAGTACTTC.

This clonotype was seen repeatedly, ten times or more. V is TRBV5-1 and J is TRBJ1-2; possible D gene TRBD1, 5 bases. The CDR3 covers 14 residues. The V end lost 0 bases, the J end lost 6 bases, and 12 bases lay between the germline ends. Germline-derived CDR1 and CDR2 are SGHRS and YFSETQ. In nucleotides, the CDR3 is TGCGCCAGCAGCTTGGAGGCAGGGAGGGATGGCTACACCTTC. It specifies CASSLEAGRDGYTF.

The sample holds one count of this clonotype. This chain joins TRBV11-3 and TRBJ2-2; no definite D call. CDR1 is SGHNT and CDR2 is YENEEA in the germline V gene. The V gene lost 3 bases and the J gene lost 6 bases, with 8 bases spanning the gap. This CDR3 region has 13 residues. The CDR3 nucleotides are TGTGCCAGCAGCTTCAAGGCCCCCGGGGAGCTGTTTTTT. It is translated as CASSFKAPGELFF.

In its sample, this clonotype was seen many times. The rearrangement joins TRBV7-3 to TRBJ2-7, with TRBD1 identical over 10 bases. Germline loops: CDR1 SGHTA, CDR2 FQGTGA. J was trimmed by 6 bases and V by 3 bases; bases with no gene match: 2. The CDR3 runs 13 residues. The CDR3 DNA reads as TGTGCCAGCAGCTTGGGACAGGGGCGCGAGCAGTACTTC. Translation: CASSLGQGREQYF.

This clonotype came up a few times. The V call is TRBV7-9, the J call TRBJ1-2; D not resolved. The CDR3 has 13 residues. In germline, CDR1 is SEHNR, CDR2 FQNEAQ (reference sequence). The V end was cut by 1 base, the J end by 4 bases, with 7 bases between. In DNA, the CDR3 is TGTGCCAGCAGCTTAGAGCAGTTCTATGGCTACACCTTC. Protein: CASSLEQFYGYTF.

The sample holds a few counts of this clonotype. CDR3 sequence reads: CASRGPGNTEAFF. The DNA for the CDR3 is TGTGCCAGCCGGGGGCCCGGGAACACTGAAGCTTTCTTT. The chain combines TRBV13 with TRBJ1-1; TRBD1 might be the D (6 bases). CDR1 and CDR2 (germline): PRHDT, FYEKMQ (reference sequence). The CDR3 spans 13 residues. Trimming left V 8 bases short and J 1 base short, with 11 bases between.

V gene TRBV2 combines with J gene TRBJ2-7; maybe TRBD2 (6 bases). Trimming removed 7 bases at V and 3 bases at J, with 16 bases between. This CDR3 is built from 14 residues. Per germline, CDR1 SNHLY and CDR2 FYNNEI. This chain's CDR3 is CASNAVGGIYEQYF. CDR3 sequence (DNA): TGTGCCAGCAACGCGGTTGGGGGGATCTACGAGCAGTACTTC.

This clonotype was seen ten or more times. The gene calls are TRBV7-9 and TRBJ2-5; the D gene is possibly TRBD2 (5 bases). CDR1 and CDR2 from the germline V gene are SEHNR and FQNEAQ (reference sequence). V was cut by 1 base and J by 5 bases, with 11 bases left in between. CDR3 size: 14 residues. CDR3 nucleotide sequence: TGTGCCAGCAGCTTAGTTTCGGGAATCGAGACCCAGTACTTC. It codes for CASSLVSGIETQYF. Filled out from reference TRBV7-9 and TRBJ2-5, the complete variable domain reads DTGVSQNPRHKITKRGQNVTFRCDPISEHNRLYWYRQTLGQGPEFLTYFQNEAQLEKSRLLSDRFSAERPKGSFSTLEIQRTEQGDSAMYLCASSLVSGIETQYFGPGTRLLVL.

This clonotype was counted many times. Written as DNA, the CDR3 is TGTGCCAGCAGTGAATCAACCGGGACTAGCGGGAGGGTTAGCTCCTACGAGCAGTACTTC. This translates into CASSESTGTSGRVSSYEQYF. The chain carries TRBV2 and TRBJ2-7; 16 bases are shared with TRBD2. From germline, CDR1 is SNHLY and CDR2 FYNNEI. The CDR3 is 20 residues long. V lost 2 bases, J lost 0 bases, and 10 bases stayed unmatched.

The chain employs TRBV11-2 and TRBJ2-2; TRBD1 might be the D (5 bases). Germline V CDR1 and CDR2: SGHAT, FQNNGV. The CDR3 extends over 13 amino acids. The germline V and J ends were trimmed by 8 bases and 7 bases, with 14 bases remaining between them. The CDR3 DNA reads as TGTGCCAGCGGTGGGGCGGTCGGCGGGGAGCTGTTTTTT. Translating gives CASGGAVGGELFF.

The V gene is TRBV10-3, the J gene TRBJ1-2, with 10 nucleotides matching TRBD1. After removal of 0 bases from V and 4 bases from J, the junction contained 2 bases not matched to a gene. CDR1 ENHRY and CDR2 SYGVKD come from the germline V gene. The length of the CDR3 is 15 residues. CDR3: CAISESTGGGYGYTF. CDR3 DNA sequence: TGTGCCATCAGTGAGTCGACAGGGGGCGGCTATGGCTACACCTTC.

There are a few counts of this clonotype. J is TRBJ2-7 and V is TRBV6-5; D might be TRBD1 (6 bases). Germline CDR1 MNHEY, CDR2 SVGAGI. This CDR3 is 15 amino acids long. Trimming cost V 2 bases and J 5 bases, with 16 bases left between them. This CDR3 reads CASSYGGAEGNEQYF. The CDR3 DNA reads as TGTGCCAGCAGTTACGGGGGCGCGGAAGGGAACGAGCAGTACTTC.

This clonotype was detected ten times or more. The chain uses TRBV28 and TRBJ2-5; perhaps D is TRBD1 or TRBD2 (5 bases each). V was clipped by 4 bases and J by 5 bases, with 14 bases between them. Germline-derived CDR1 and CDR2 are MDHEN and SYDVKM. The CDR3 is made up of 14 amino acids. The CDR3 DNA sequence: TGTGCCAGCAGTTCTGTGTTCTGGGGGGAGACCCAGTACTTC. Translation gives CASSSVFWGETQYF.